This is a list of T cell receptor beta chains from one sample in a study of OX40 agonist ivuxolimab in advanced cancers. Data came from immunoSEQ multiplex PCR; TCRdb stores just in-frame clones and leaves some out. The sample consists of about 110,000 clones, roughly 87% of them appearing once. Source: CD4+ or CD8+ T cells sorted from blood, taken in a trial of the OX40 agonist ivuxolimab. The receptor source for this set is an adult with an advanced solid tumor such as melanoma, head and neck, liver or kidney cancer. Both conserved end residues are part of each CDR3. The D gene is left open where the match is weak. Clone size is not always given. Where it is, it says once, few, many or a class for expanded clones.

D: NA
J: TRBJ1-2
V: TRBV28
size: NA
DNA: TGTGCCAGCTCAACAGGGTATGGCTACACCTTC
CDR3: CASSTGYGYTF

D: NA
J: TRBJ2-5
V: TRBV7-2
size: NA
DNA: TGTGCCAGCAGCTTCCCCGGGGGGACCCAGTACTTC
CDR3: CASSFPGGTQYF

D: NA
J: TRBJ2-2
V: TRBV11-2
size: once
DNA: TGTGCCAGCAGCTTACGGTTGATAGCGACGAACACCGGGGAGCTGTTTTTT
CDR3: CASSLRLIATNTGELFF

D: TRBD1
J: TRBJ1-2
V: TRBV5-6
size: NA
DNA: TGTGCCAGCAGCTTCGGACAGGGGGCGATTAACTATGGCTACACCTTC
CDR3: CASSFGQGAINYGYTF

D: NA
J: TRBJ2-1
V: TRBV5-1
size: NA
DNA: TGCGCCAGCAGCTCTGGTGGTCAAGATGAGCAGTTCTTC
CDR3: CASSSGGQDEQFF

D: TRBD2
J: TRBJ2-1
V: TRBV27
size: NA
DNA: TGTGCCAGCAGTTTGGCGGGAGACCACAATGAGCAGTTCTTC
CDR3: CASSLAGDHNEQFF

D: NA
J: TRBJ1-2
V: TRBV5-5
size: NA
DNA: TGTGCCAGCAGCCTCAATCCGGGCTCCGGAGGTAACTATGGCTACACCTTC
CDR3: CASSLNPGSGGNYGYTF

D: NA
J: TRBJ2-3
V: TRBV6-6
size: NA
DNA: TGTGCCAGCAGTTACAGGGCCGGGACAGATACGCAGTATTTT
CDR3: CASSYRAGTDTQYF

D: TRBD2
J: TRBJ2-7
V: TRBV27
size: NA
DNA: TGTGCCAGCAGTGACGGACTAGCCGGAGCCTACGAGCAGTACTTC
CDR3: CASSDGLAGAYEQYF

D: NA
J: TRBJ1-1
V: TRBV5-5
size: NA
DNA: TGTGCCAGCAGCTTCGACAGATTGAACACTGAAGCTTTCTTT
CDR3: CASSFDRLNTEAFF

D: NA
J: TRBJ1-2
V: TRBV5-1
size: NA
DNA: TGCGCCAGCAGCTTGGATAGGCAGCTTATCTATGGCTACACCTTC
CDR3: CASSLDRQLIYGYTF

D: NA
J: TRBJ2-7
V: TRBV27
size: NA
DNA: TGTGCCAGCAGTAAAACAGGTATGGGCGCCTACGAGCAGTACTTC
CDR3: CASSKTGMGAYEQYF

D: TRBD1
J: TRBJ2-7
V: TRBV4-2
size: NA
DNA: TGTGCCAGCAGCCTCGATAAGAACCGGGACAGCCTATTCGCCGAGCAGTACTTC
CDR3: CASSLDKNRDSLFAEQYF

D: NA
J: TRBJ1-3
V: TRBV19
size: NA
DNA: TGTGCCAGTACCTCCTGGTGGGGCCGCTCGGACTCTGGAAACACCATATATTTT
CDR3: CASTSWWGRSDSGNTIYF

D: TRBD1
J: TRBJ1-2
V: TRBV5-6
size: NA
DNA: TGTGCCAGCAGCTGGACGGGACAGGGATATGGCTACACCTTC
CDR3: CASSWTGQGYGYTF

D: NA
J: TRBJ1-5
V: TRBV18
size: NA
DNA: TGTGCCAGCTCACCACCACGGAGCCCCCTTGGGATTCAGCCCCAGCATTTT
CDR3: CASSPPRSPLGIQPQHF

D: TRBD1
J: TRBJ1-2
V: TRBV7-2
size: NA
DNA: TGTGCCAGCAGCTTAGGGAGGACAGGAGCCTATGGCTACACCTTC
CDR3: CASSLGRTGAYGYTF

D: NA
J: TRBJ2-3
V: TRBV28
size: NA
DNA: TGTGCCAGCAATAATAGATTTACAGATACGCAGTATTTT
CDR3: CASNNRFTDTQYF

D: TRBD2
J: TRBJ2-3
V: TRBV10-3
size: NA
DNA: TGTGCCATCAGGCGGGGGGGAGGGACAGATACGCAGTATTTT
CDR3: CAIRRGGGTDTQYF

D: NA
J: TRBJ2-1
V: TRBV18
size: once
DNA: TGTGCCAGCTCACCTGGTGAGAGAGGGTACAATGAGCAGTTCTTC
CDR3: CASSPGERGYNEQFF

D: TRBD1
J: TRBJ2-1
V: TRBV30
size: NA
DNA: TGTGCCTTGGGACAGGGGGCGTGGGACAATGAGCAGTTCTTC
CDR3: CALGQGAWDNEQFF

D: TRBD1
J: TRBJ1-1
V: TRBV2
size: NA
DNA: TGTGCCAGCAGTAAGAGACAGGGAATCACTGAAGCTTTCTTT
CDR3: CASSKRQGITEAFF

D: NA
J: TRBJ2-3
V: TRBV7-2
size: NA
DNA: TGTGCCAGCAGCTTAGCCCCTTCGGGGGGCACAGATACGCAGTATTTT
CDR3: CASSLAPSGGTDTQYF

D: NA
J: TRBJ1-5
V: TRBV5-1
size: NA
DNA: TGCGCCAGCAGCTTGGATGGAGGAACGAAGCCCCAGCATTTT
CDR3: CASSLDGGTKPQHF

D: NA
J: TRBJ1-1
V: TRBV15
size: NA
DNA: TGTGCCACCAGCAGGGCCACCCTGAGGACTGAAGCTTTCTTT
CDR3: CATSRATLRTEAFF